This T cell receptor (beta chain) was captured by sequencing in a study of blood T cell repertoires in COVID-19. Study at large: Italy, Spain and the United States were the sources of the convalescent and acute COVID-19 samples. T cells, B-cell-depleted T cells, or PBMCs supplied cDNA or gDNA.

The CDR3 loop spans 14 amino acids. Germline V gene sequence: CDR1 SGHTS, CDR2 YDEGEE. The junction had 5 bases not matched to a gene; V was cut back by 5 bases and J by 5 bases. In the authors' workflow: Using reference gene primer amplification, nucleated cell counts were estimated. Sequenced by immunoSEQ multiplex PCR; TCRdb stores in-frame clones only, minus some. V, J and clone size are those of that table, while D and trimming were read from the DNA. This sample has approximately 170,000 clones, with around 83% found just once. The receptor comes from a man aged 65 to 85 who had recovered from COVID-19. The source material was peripheral blood. V usage is TRBV5-8 and J usage is TRBJ1-5, with 9 positions matching TRBD1. CDR3 nucleotide sequence: TGTGCCAGCAGTCTTGGGACAGGGCATCAGCCCCAGCATTTT. Protein product: CASSLGTGHQPQHF.